Presented here are 13 T cell receptor beta chains from one specimen sequenced in a study of shared clonotypes between healthy human individuals. It was CD45RO-negative cells, positively selected for CCR7, that made up naive CD8 cells, with terminally differentiated effector memory CD45RA+ cells excluded. Generated by immunoSEQ multiplex PCR, the TCRdb table keeps only in-frame clones and is missing some. The sample shows about 2.1 million clones, around 95% of them seen only once. Material: naive CD8+ T cells from PBMCs. The receptors here all came from a man between 18 and 29 years old in good health. Some clones in this sample may be carry-over from other donors' samples.

This rearrangement joins TRBV4-1 to TRBJ2-5; D is perhaps TRBD1 or TRBD2 (5 bases each). The germline V gene has CDR1 MGHRA and CDR2 YSYEKL. Trimming pared 5 bases from V and 7 bases from J, leaving 8 bases between. CDR3 length: 11 amino acids. The CDR3 DNA follows: TGCGCCAGCAGCGGGGACGGGACCCAGTACTTC. Protein product: CASSGDGTQYF.

V is TRBV4-3 and J is TRBJ1-3; D is undetermined. V was pared by 2 bases and J by 0 bases, with 11 bases between. CDR3 length: 16 residues. CDR1 and CDR2 from the germline V gene are LGHNA and YSLEER. CDR3 bases: TGCGCCAGCAGCCAATATAGTCGGGCCTCTGGAAACACCATATATTTT. Residues: CASSQYSRASGNTIYF.

V and J are TRBV6-5 and TRBJ1-1, with D possibly matching TRBD1 (6 bases). The CDR3 totals 15 residues. V was trimmed by 2 bases and J by 4 bases, leaving 14 bases between them. Germline V gene data show CDR1 as MNHEY and CDR2 as SVGAGI. CDR3 residues: CASSYLQGLGTEAFF. In DNA form, the CDR3 reads TGTGCCAGCAGTTACCTACAGGGATTGGGCACTGAAGCTTTCTTT.

Turning to this clone: Within the sample, other DNA sequences also encode this same CDR3. The V and J genes are TRBV28 and TRBJ2-7; TRBD1 matches at 10 bases. V trimming: 6 bases; J trimming: 1 base; junction bases outside the gene matches: 3. The CDR3 is 14 residues long. CDR1 and CDR2 from the germline V gene are MDHEN and SYDVKM. In DNA form, the CDR3 reads TGTGCCAGCAGCGGACAGGGGGGGTCCTACGAGCAGTACTTC. Translated: CASSGQGGSYEQYF. Looking up the rest from reference TRBV28 and TRBJ2-7 gives the full variable domain: DVKVTQSSRYLVKRTGEKVFLECVQDMDHENMFWYRQDPGLGLRLIYFSYDVKMKEKGDIPEGYSVSREKKERFSLILESASTNQTSMYLCASSGQGGSYEQYFGPGTRLTVT.

About this clone: Other DNA sequences within the sample encode an identical CDR3. This rearrangement joins TRBV25-1 to TRBJ1-4; D is ambiguous. Trimming took off 6 bases at V and 8 bases at J, with 19 bases between the two ends. Germline assignment: CDR1 MGHDK and CDR2 SYGVNS. The CDR3 loop spans 15 amino acids. CDR3 nucleotide sequence: TGTGCCAGCAGCCGCCTCCGGGATAGCGGGGAAAAACTGTTTTTT. Encoded protein: CASSRLRDSGEKLFF.

The chain joins TRBV4-3 to TRBJ2-7, with TRBD1 matching 10 bases. The CDR3 sequence is 15 residues long. J was trimmed by 2 bases and V by 3 bases; bases with no gene match: 4. Germline V CDR1 and CDR2: LGHNA, YSLEER. CDR3 residues: CASSQGTGDPYEQYF. In DNA, the CDR3 is TGCGCCAGCAGCCAGGGGACAGGGGATCCCTACGAGCAGTACTTC.

The chain couples TRBV6-5 to TRBJ2-3; no definite D call. The V gene's germline CDR1 is MNHEY and CDR2 SVGAGI. The CDR3 extends over 13 amino acids. With 6 bases removed from V and 0 bases from J, the gap between germline ends came to 7 bases. The CDR3 DNA follows: TGTGCCAGCAGATTGACTAGCACAGATACGCAGTATTTT. This encodes CASRLTSTDTQYF.

The rearrangement uses TRBV9 and TRBJ1-3; no clear D. This CDR3 comprises 16 residues. Germline V CDR1 and CDR2: SGDLS, YYNGEE. Trimming stripped 4 bases from V and 1 base from J, with 15 bases between. CDR3 amino acids: CASSSLGEGSGNTIYF. The CDR3 coding sequence is TGTGCCAGCAGCTCCCTCGGGGAAGGGTCTGGAAACACCATATATTTT.

This rearrangement joins TRBV4-1 to TRBJ2-7; no reliable D call. The germline gives CDR1 MGHRA, CDR2 YSYEKL. The CDR3 runs to 15 residues. V was pared by 0 bases and J by 3 bases, with 12 bases between. The CDR3 nucleotides read TGCGCCAGCAGCCAAGATCCATTCACAGACTACGAGCAGTACTTC. Protein product: CASSQDPFTDYEQYF.

The rearrangement joins TRBV25-1 to TRBJ1-1; 10 positions match TRBD1. Germline V gene lookup returns CDR1 MGHDK and CDR2 SYGVNS. The CDR3 has 18 residues. Trimming removed 1 base from V and 11 bases from J; junction bases left unmatched: 19. The CDR3 reads CASSEWAGDRGQDTPAFF. In nucleotides, the CDR3 is TGTGCCAGCAGTGAATGGGCGGGGGACAGGGGCCAAGATACCCCGGCTTTCTTT.

The rearrangement links TRBV18 to TRBJ1-3; TRBD1 matches 7 bases. This CDR3 has 17 residues. The trim removed 3 bases at V and 0 bases at J, leaving 8 bases unmatched. Per the germline V gene, CDR1 is KGHSH and CDR2 is LQKENI. The CDR3 spells CASSPEPGTDSGNTIYF. CDR3 sequence (DNA): TGTGCCAGCTCACCGGAGCCCGGGACAGACTCTGGAAACACCATATATTTT. The variable domain in full, with the rest retrieved from reference TRBV18 and TRBJ1-3, is NAGVMQNPRHLVRRRGQEARLRCSPMKGHSHVYWYRQLPEEGLKFMVYLQKENIIDESGMPKERFSAEFPKEGPSILRIQQVVRGDSAAYFCASSPEPGTDSGNTIYFGEGSWLTVV.

The chain is built from TRBV27 and TRBJ2-2, with TRBD1 identical over 11 bases. The CDR3 totals 15 residues. Trimming at V came to 6 bases and at J to 4 bases, leaving 4 bases not matched to a gene. Germline V gives CDR1 MNHEY, CDR2 SMNVEV (reference sequence). This CDR3 reads CASRPGTGGTGELFF. In DNA, the CDR3 is TGTGCCAGCAGACCCGGGACAGGGGGCACCGGGGAGCTGTTTTTT.

This clone was counted between two and nine times. The chain joins TRBV7-9 to TRBJ2-7; 7 bases match TRBD2. The germline gives CDR1 SEHNR, CDR2 FQNEAQ (reference sequence). V shed 0 bases and J 5 bases; nucleotides not matched to a gene: 10. This CDR3 has 16 residues. CDR3 DNA sequence: TGTGCCAGCAGCTTAGCGCTCGGGGGGAGTACGGACGAGCAGTACTTC. It translates to CASSLALGGSTDEQYF. Drawing the rest from reference TRBV7-9 and TRBJ2-7, the complete variable domain is DTGVSQNPRHKITKRGQNVTFRCDPISEHNRLYWYRQTLGQGPEFLTYFQNEAQLEKSRLLSDRFSAERPKGSFSTLEIQRTEQGDSAMYLCASSLALGGSTDEQYFGPGTRLTVT.